Sequencing of this T cell receptor beta chain was carried out in a study of blood T cell repertoires in COVID-19. The wider study: Specimens from acute and convalescent COVID-19 originated in the United States, Italy and Spain.

This clone was counted between two and nine times. Generated by immunoSEQ multiplex PCR, the TCRdb table keeps only in-frame clones and is missing some. Of over 200,000 clones in the sample, less than 85% are singletons; the top ten hold around 2%. The study assigned cohorts using participant-reported clinical history. Symptom resolution, clearance, or two negative PCRs marked donors in Cohort 3 as recovered. The CDR3 has 13 residues. Germline loops: CDR1 SQVTM, CDR2 ANQGSEA. V lost 5 bases to trimming and J lost 3 bases, with 13 bases between them. The chain has TRBV29-1 and TRBJ1-2; D may be TRBD1 (6 bases). This clonotype was obtained from a man between 60 and 75 years old who had recovered from COVID-19. Sample: PBMCs or T cells enriched from blood (not recorded which). CDR3 coding DNA: TGCAGCGTTCAAACAGGGAACGACTATGGCTACACCTTC. Amino acids: CSVQTGNDYGYTF.